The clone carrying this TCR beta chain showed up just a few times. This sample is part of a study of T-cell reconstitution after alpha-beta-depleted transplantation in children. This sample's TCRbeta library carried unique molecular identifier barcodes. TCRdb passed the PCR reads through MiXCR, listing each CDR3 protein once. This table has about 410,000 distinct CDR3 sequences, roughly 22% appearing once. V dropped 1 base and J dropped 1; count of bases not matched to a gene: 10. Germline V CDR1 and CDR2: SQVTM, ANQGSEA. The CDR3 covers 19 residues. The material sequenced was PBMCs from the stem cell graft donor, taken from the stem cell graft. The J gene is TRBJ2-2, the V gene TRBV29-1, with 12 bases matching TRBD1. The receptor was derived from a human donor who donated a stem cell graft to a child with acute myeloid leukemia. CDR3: CSVEAPGQGAVGNTGELFF. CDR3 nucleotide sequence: TGCAGCGTTGAAGCCCCGGGACAGGGGGCAGTCGGGAACACCGGGGAGCTGTTTTTT.